This T cell receptor (beta chain) was identified in a study of long-term antiretroviral therapy in people with HIV. General study points: Following ART, diversity rose but still fell short of transplant donor controls. Spans of CDR3 length were tighter for HIV repertoires than for controls. Clonotypes expanded prior to ART showed repertoire dominance at all sampled time points.

People in the study who had HIV all got their treatment in the United States. In germline, CDR1 is SGHNT, CDR2 YYREEE (reference sequence). The V end lost 2 bases, the J end lost 4 bases, and 10 bases lay between the germline ends. This CDR3 is 13 amino acids long. Notes on this clone: The antigen is undetermined.

With survey level as its setting, the immunoSEQ assay was v3.0. Only in-frame clones appear in the TCRdb table, and some are missing; sequencing was by immunoSEQ multiplex PCR. The sample holds some 28,000 clones, over 70% seen once. The source material was unsorted PBMCs, sampled 2.8 years after starting antiretroviral therapy. The V call is TRBV5-4, the J call TRBJ2-7; tentative D call: TRBD1 (6 bases). This sequence was found in a man younger than 45 with HIV. This CDR3 reads CASSFNRAYEQYF. CDR3 in DNA: TGTGCCAGCAGCTTTAACAGGGCGTACGAGCAGTACTTC.